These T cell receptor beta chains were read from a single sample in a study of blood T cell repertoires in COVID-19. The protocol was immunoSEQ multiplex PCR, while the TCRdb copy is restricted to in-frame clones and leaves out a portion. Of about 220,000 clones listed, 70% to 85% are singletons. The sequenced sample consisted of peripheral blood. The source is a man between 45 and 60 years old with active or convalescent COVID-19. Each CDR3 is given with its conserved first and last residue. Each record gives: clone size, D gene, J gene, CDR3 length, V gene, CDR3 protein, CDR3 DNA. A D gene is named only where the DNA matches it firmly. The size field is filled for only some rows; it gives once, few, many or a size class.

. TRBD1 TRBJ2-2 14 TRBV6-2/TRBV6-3 CASSQDREAGELFF TGTGCCAGCAGCCAGGACAGGGAAGCCGGGGAGCTGTTTTTT
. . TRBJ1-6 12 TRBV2 CASTTGRSPLHF TGTGCCAGCACTACAGGAAGATCACCCCTCCACTTT
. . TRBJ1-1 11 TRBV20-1 CSVTGYTEAFF TGCAGTGTTACAGGGTACACTGAAGCTTTCTTT
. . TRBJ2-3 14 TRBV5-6 CASSFQGGIGTQYF TGTGCCAGCAGCTTTCAGGGGGGTATTGGTACGCAGTATTTT
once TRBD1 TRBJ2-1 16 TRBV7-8 CASSVRQGSYYNEQFF TGTGCCAGCAGCGTAAGACAGGGGAGTTACTACAATGAGCAGTTCTTC
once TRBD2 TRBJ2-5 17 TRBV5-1 CASSLGTSGGYQETQYF TGCGCCAGCAGCTTGGGGACTAGCGGGGGGTACCAAGAGACCCAGTACTTC
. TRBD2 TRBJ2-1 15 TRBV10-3 CAISGTSGSWYEQFF TGTGCCATCAGCGGAACTAGCGGGAGTTGGTATGAGCAGTTCTTC
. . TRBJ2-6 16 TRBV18 CASSPRASSGANVLTF TGTGCCAGCTCACCACGGGCCAGCTCTGGGGCCAACGTCCTGACTTTC
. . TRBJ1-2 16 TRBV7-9 CASSLTNYGGLGGYTF TGTGCCAGCAGCTTAACGAATTACGGGGGGTTAGGTGGCTACACCTTC
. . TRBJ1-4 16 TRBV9 CASSVAGTGSNEKLFF TGTGCCAGCAGCGTAGCGGGCACCGGGAGCAATGAAAAACTGTTTTTT
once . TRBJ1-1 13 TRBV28 CASSFIEDTEAFF TGTGCCAGCAGTTTTATTGAGGACACTGAAGCTTTCTTT
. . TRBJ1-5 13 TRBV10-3 CAISLDSNQPQHF TGTGCCATCAGCCTAGATAGCAATCAGCCCCAGCATTTT
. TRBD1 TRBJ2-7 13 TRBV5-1 CASSKGQGYEQYF TGCGCCAGCAGCAAGGGACAGGGCTACGAGCAGTACTTC